Sequencing of this TCR beta chain was carried out in a study of control samples from healthy donors and cancer patients. This table comes from immunoSEQ multiplex PCR, and its TCRdb copy is limited to in-frame clones, with some not included. The sample records some 87,000 clones, around 80% being singletons. Germline CDR1 is SGDLS and CDR2 is YYNGEE. V trimming: 0 bases; J trimming: 6 bases; junction bases outside the gene matches: 9. This CDR3 has 17 amino acids. The source material was PBMCs. This TCR was recovered from a man between 60 and 75 years old with head and neck cancer. This sequence joins TRBV9 and TRBJ2-1; 10 bases match TRBD2. The CDR3 here is CASSVAEREGSGNEQFF. CDR3 sequence (DNA): TGTGCCAGCAGCGTAGCCGAGCGGGAGGGGAGCGGCAATGAGCAGTTCTTC.